This T cell receptor (beta chain) was obtained from a study of human T cells and chemical hapten exposure. Study-wide findings and caveats: Expanded TCRs clustered into significantly more large CDR3 similarity groups than controls, the analysis revealed.

Via MiXCR, TCRdb re-called the RACE reads, giving one row per CDR3 protein. The sample holds over 300,000 distinct CDR3 sequences, roughly 4.6% seen once. Time point defined: pre-sensitization, week 0. Treatment noted: therapeutic diphenylcyclopropenone sensitization with weekly scalp DPC. V was pared by 4 bases and J by 4 bases, with 10 bases between. The CDR3 loop spans 13 amino acids. This clonotype was counted many times. Its cognate antigen is unknown. The sequence was collected from a woman between 50 and 59 years old with alopecia areata. Some clones in this sample may be carry-over from other donors' samples. The J gene is TRBJ1-2, the V gene TRBV12-3 or TRBV12-4, with a weak D call TRBD1 (5 bases). This sample comprised whole blood, obtained in connection with sensitization to the hapten diphenylcyclopropenone (DPC). CDR3 protein: CASSSQGFYGYTF. CDR3 in DNA: TGTGCCAGCAGTTCCCAGGGATTCTATGGCTACACCTTC.